The 13 T cell receptor beta chains listed next were all sequenced from one sample in a study of T cell responses to AZD1222 COVID-19 vaccine. Sequenced by immunoSEQ multiplex PCR; TCRdb stores in-frame clones only, minus some. Seen here are about 140,000 clones, roughly nine tenths observed once, and the top ten hold less than 5%. Sample: peripheral blood, taken 28 days after the second AZD1222 dose. These receptor sequences come from an adult who received the AZD1222 COVID-19 vaccine.

The chain employs TRBV28 and TRBJ2-3; 8 nucleotides match TRBD2. Germline V lookup: CDR1 MDHEN, CDR2 SYDVKM. This CDR3 spans 14 amino acids. Trimming at V came to 3 bases and at J to 6 bases, leaving 5 bases not matched to a gene. The CDR3 nucleotides read TGTGCCAGCAGTTTCGGAGCGGGAGCCGATACGCAGTATTTT. Its translation is CASSFGAGADTQYF.

The CDR3 reads CASRFSAGAREKLFF. Here the CDR3 DNA reads TGTGCCAGCAGGTTTTCTGCAGGGGCGAGAGAAAAACTGTTTTTT. The chain has TRBV27 and TRBJ1-4; tentative D call: TRBD1 (6 bases). CDR1 and CDR2 from the germline V gene are MNHEY and SMNVEV (reference sequence). Trimming took 6 bases from V and 8 from J, leaving 19 bases between them. There are 15 residues in the CDR3. The entire variable domain, with the rest obtained from reference TRBV27 and TRBJ1-4, is as follows: EAQVTQNPRYLITVTGKKLTVTCSQNMNHEYMSWYRQDPGLGLRQIYYSMNVEVTDKGDVPEGYKVSRKEKRNFPLILESPSPNQTSLYFCASRFSAGAREKLFFGSGTQLSVL.

This clone was counted a single time. The chain joins TRBV27 to TRBJ2-3; D might be TRBD1 (5 bases). Between the trimmed V and J ends, which lost 4 bases and 2 bases, there was a span of 10 bases. This CDR3 region has 14 residues. Germline V gene sequence: CDR1 MNHEY, CDR2 SMNVEV (reference sequence). The CDR3 DNA follows: TGTGCCAGCAGTTGGGGCGGCGACACAGATACGCAGTATTTT. Its protein product is CASSWGGDTDTQYF.

The genes are TRBV5-6 and TRBJ2-3; 7 bases are a match to TRBD2. The CDR3 is made up of 18 amino acids. Trimming cost V 5 bases and J 0 bases; bases outside gene matches: 15. Looked up from germline, CDR1 is SGHDT and CDR2 is YYEEEE. The CDR3 nucleotides read TGTGCCAGCAGGGGATGGGCTAGCGGACAACCTAGCACAGATACGCAGTATTTT. This encodes CASRGWASGQPSTDTQYF.

The rearrangement uses TRBV7-9 and TRBJ1-6; D is undetermined. The CDR3 is made up of 17 amino acids. From germline, CDR1 is SEHNR and CDR2 FQNEAQ (reference sequence). Trimming shortened V by 4 bases and J by 4 bases, and 17 bases separated the two germline ends. The CDR3, as DNA: TGTGCCAGCAGCTCTCCCCTTAATACGGAGTATAATTCACCCCTCCACTTT. Amino acids: CASSSPLNTEYNSPLHF.

This chain links TRBV5-1 with TRBJ1-4; the D is unclear. CDR1 SGHRS and CDR2 YFSETQ come from the germline V gene. V shed 0 bases and J shed 7 bases, with 13 bases lying between them. The CDR3 spans 15 residues. The CDR3 loop reads CASSLATMPSEKLFF. The CDR3 DNA follows: TGCGCCAGCAGCTTGGCCACGATGCCTAGTGAAAAACTGTTTTTT.

The CDR3 nucleotides read TGTGCCAGCAGTTACCCCCCCAAAGGGGGGCGATGGGACACTGAAGCTTTCTTT. Protein: CASSYPPKGGRWDTEAFF. The chain uses TRBV6-2 or TRBV6-3 and TRBJ1-1, with TRBD1 as a possible D gene (6 bases). Trimming left V 2 bases short and J 3 bases short, with 22 bases between. CDR3 length: 18 amino acids. Germline CDR1 and CDR2: MNHEY and SVGEGT.

V is TRBV21-1 and J is TRBJ2-5; the DNA was not compared with TRBD2, the D call given in the table. TRBV21-1 counts as a pseudogene. The CDR3 has 18 amino acids. The CDR3 is CASSPKLAGGLGLETQYF. In nucleotides, the CDR3 is TGTGCCAGCAGCCCTAAACTAGCGGGAGGCCTCGGACTGGAGACCCAGTACTTC.

The CDR3 protein is CASSQGPESEKLFF. Here the CDR3 DNA reads TGCGCCAGCAGCCAAGGACCTGAATCCGAAAAACTGTTTTTT. The chain joins TRBV4-3 to TRBJ1-4; D remains unclear. This CDR3 has 14 residues. CDR1 and CDR2 from the germline V gene are LGHNA and YSLEER. V was pared by 1 base and J by 8 bases, with 11 bases between.

The CDR3 DNA is TGCGCCAGCAGCCAAGATAGCAGGGTGGGTGGCTACACCTTC. Encoded protein: CASSQDSRVGGYTF. The V call is TRBV4-3, the J call TRBJ1-2, with TRBD1 as a possible D gene (5 bases). CDR1 LGHNA and CDR2 YSLEER come from the germline V gene. This CDR3 is 14 amino acids long. V was cut by 0 bases and J by 7 bases, with 12 bases left in between.

Worth noting for this clone: Other DNA sequences within the sample encode an identical CDR3. The genes are TRBV18 and TRBJ1-1; D is unclear. The V end lost 3 bases, the J end lost 2 bases, and 7 bases lay between the germline ends. Germline V CDR1 and CDR2: KGHSH, LQKENI. The CDR3 totals 13 residues. The CDR3 sequence: CASSPSLNTEAFF. CDR3 in DNA: TGTGCCAGCTCACCCAGCCTTAACACTGAAGCTTTCTTT. The entire variable domain, with the rest obtained from reference TRBV18 and TRBJ1-1, is as follows: NAGVMQNPRHLVRRRGQEARLRCSPMKGHSHVYWYRQLPEEGLKFMVYLQKENIIDESGMPKERFSAEFPKEGPSILRIQQVVRGDSAAYFCASSPSLNTEAFFGQGTRLTVV.

V is TRBV6-5 and J is TRBJ1-5, with 10 positions matching TRBD1. The CDR3 spans 15 residues. The germline V gene encodes CDR1 MNHEY and CDR2 SVGAGI. The ends lost 6 bases at V and 4 bases at J; junction bases unmatched: 6. DNA for the CDR3: TGTGCCAGCAGCTCGGACAGGGGGAGGAATCAGCCCCAGCATTTT. This sequence encodes CASSSDRGRNQPQHF.

V is TRBV7-2 and J is TRBJ2-5; weak D call: TRBD2 (5 bases). The CDR3 loop spans 16 amino acids. CDR1 and CDR2 (germline): SGHTA, FQGNSA. V lost 4 bases and J lost 5, with 20 bases in between. CDR3 sequence: CASSSQAGKKVETQYF. CDR3 in DNA: TGTGCCAGCAGCTCTCAGGCGGGCAAGAAGGTGGAGACCCAGTACTTC.